The TCR beta chain under discussion was sequenced for a study of blood T cells in healthy people across ages. This clonotype occurred many times. Its antigen is unknown. Study outcomes and limitations: Conclusively comparing naive with antigen-experienced cells was impossible with unsorted PBMCs.

Trimming removed 0 bases from V and 5 bases from J; junction bases left unmatched: 9. Germline CDR1 DFQATT, CDR2 SNEGSKA (reference sequence). The CDR3 extends over 16 amino acids. Alongside a J-beta primer mix, a sample-barcoded 5' primer served in a second PCR lasting about 6 to 11 cycles. TCRdb redid the calling of the 5' RACE reads with MiXCR, one entry per CDR3 protein. The sample comprises hundreds of thousands of distinct CDR3 sequences, 25% to 35% of which are singletons, and approximately 15% rests with the top ten. Researchers report isolating at least 7 million PBMCs per sample. This TCR was recovered from an elderly woman in good health. This chain links TRBV20-1 with TRBJ1-5; 8 nucleotides agree with TRBD1. Sequencing used blood. The CDR3 bases are TGCAGTGCTAGAGATTTCAGAGACAGGGGAGATCAGCCCCAGCATTTT. It codes for CSARDFRDRGDQPQHF.